Shown below are 23 T cell receptor beta chains from a single sample sequenced in a study of T-cell memory formation after mild COVID-19. TCRdb processed the 5' RACE reads anew with MiXCR; each CDR3 protein has one entry. The sample consists of some 600,000 distinct CDR3 sequences, roughly 17% of them appearing once. The sequencing sample was made of PBMCs or a T cell subset sorted from them (not recorded which). These TCRs come from an adult woman who had mild COVID-19 (a few samples of this study predate the infection). Cell type and time point are not known.

V is TRBV12-3 or TRBV12-4 and J is TRBJ1-2; D unclear. The CDR3 is made up of 12 amino acids. V was clipped by 4 bases and J by 8 bases, with 11 bases between them. Written as DNA, the CDR3 is TGTGCCAGCAGTTCCCCCTGGCAAGGCTACACCTTC. Encoded protein: CASSSPWQGYTF.

This clonotype showed up just a few times. The rearrangement uses TRBV6-6 and TRBJ2-2, with 11 bases fitting TRBD1. This CDR3 comprises 17 residues. Germline CDR1 and CDR2: MNHNY and SVGAGI (reference sequence). V gave up 6 bases and J gave up 4 bases; unmatched junction bases: 10. CDR3 in amino acids: CASRSPPGQGGTGELFF. The CDR3 DNA sequence: TGTGCCAGCAGATCCCCTCCGGGACAGGGGGGCACCGGGGAGCTGTTTTTT.

The V call is TRBV4-2, the J call TRBJ1-5; D not resolved. Germline values: CDR1 LGHNA, CDR2 YNFKEQ. This CDR3 is built from 16 residues. Trimming left V 1 base short and J 5 bases short, with 15 bases between. CDR3 bases: TGTGCCAGCAGCCAAGGGGTCGCAGGTTCGTATCAGCCCCAGCATTTT. Translated: CASSQGVAGSYQPQHF.

This clonotype was seen only a few times. The chain has TRBV4-2 and TRBJ2-3; D unclear. V gave up 2 bases and J gave up 0 bases, with 18 bases separating them. This CDR3 is 18 amino acids long. Germline loops: CDR1 LGHNA, CDR2 YNFKEQ. DNA of the CDR3: TGTGCCAGCAGCCAAATCATTCGCGGACGGTTCAGCACAGATACGCAGTATTTT. This translates into CASSQIIRGRFSTDTQYF.

The chain's CDR3 is CASRKTVINEQYF. The DNA for the CDR3 is TGTGCCAGCCGAAAGACAGTAATAAACGAGCAGTACTTC. The rearrangement joins TRBV25-1 to TRBJ2-7; tentative D call: TRBD1 (5 bases). Germline CDR1 reads MGHDK; CDR2 reads SYGVNS. The CDR3 has 13 residues. V lost 8 bases and J lost 5, with 16 bases in between.

The chain joins TRBV7-9 to TRBJ2-2, with unresolved D. The germline V gene has CDR1 SEHNR and CDR2 FQNEAQ (reference sequence). V was cut by 1 base and J by 3 bases, with 6 bases left in between. The length of the CDR3 is 14 residues. In DNA, the CDR3 is TGTGCCAGCAGCTTAGACGGGCACACCGGGGAGCTGTTTTTT. This encodes CASSLDGHTGELFF.

This clonotype was seen a handful of times. The chain employs TRBV6-2 or TRBV6-3 and TRBJ1-5, with D perhaps matching TRBD1 (5 bases). V was shortened by 3 bases and J by 1 base, with 13 bases between the two germline ends. This CDR3 spans 16 amino acids. Germline CDR1 reads MNHEY; CDR2 reads SVGEGT. CDR3 loop: CASSYSIGQSNQPQHF. The CDR3 nucleotides read TGTGCCAGCAGTTATTCTATTGGACAAAGCAATCAGCCCCAGCATTTT.

This chain connects TRBV27 to TRBJ2-1, with D maybe TRBD1 (5 bases). The ends were cut back, 5 bases at V and 1 base at J, with 18 bases in the middle. The CDR3 is 17 amino acids. Germline V gene lookup returns CDR1 MNHEY and CDR2 SMNVEV (reference sequence). The CDR3 region is CASSPYGGRGSYNEQFF. CDR3 nucleotides: TGTGCCAGCAGTCCCTACGGCGGTAGGGGATCCTACAATGAGCAGTTCTTC.

This clonotype was seen more than once but under ten times. V gene TRBV21-1 combines with J gene TRBJ2-7; the listed D gene, TRBD2, was not tested against the DNA. TRBV21-1 is tagged as a pseudogene. The CDR3 loop spans 13 amino acids. CDR3 sequence: CASGPQISAVEYF. DNA of the CDR3: TGTGCCAGCGGGCCCCAGATCTCCGCGGTGGAGTACTTC.

The chain uses TRBV7-9 and TRBJ2-1; perhaps TRBD2 as D (6 bases). V lost 5 bases and J 8 bases, leaving 22 bases between the germline ends. The V gene's germline CDR1 is SEHNR and CDR2 FQNEAQ (reference sequence). The CDR3 totals 16 residues. The chain's CDR3 is CASSPLLGGMLYEQFF. For the CDR3, the DNA is TGTGCCAGCAGCCCCCTGTTGGGCGGGATGTTGTATGAGCAGTTCTTC.

Comments on this clonotype: One end of the junction fails to match germline, which may point to a read error. The genes are TRBV6-5 and TRBJ1-3; D remains ambiguous. CDR1 and CDR2 (germline): MNHEY, SVGAGI. The CDR3 is made up of 16 amino acids. The CDR3 DNA sequence: TGTGACAGCAGTTACTCTTTCAGCCACTCTGGAAACACCATATATTTT. It specifies CDSSYSFSHSGNTIYF.

The gene calls are TRBV7-2 and TRBJ1-5; weak D call: TRBD1 (5 bases). Germline V gene lookup returns CDR1 SGHTA and CDR2 FQGNSA. The CDR3 is 16 amino acids. The germline V and J ends were trimmed by 0 bases and 3 bases, with 12 bases remaining between them. The CDR3: CASSLAAQGFNQPQHF. In DNA form, the CDR3 reads TGTGCCAGCAGCTTAGCGGCTCAGGGTTTCAATCAGCCCCAGCATTTT. Based on the CDR3 plus reference TRBV7-2 and TRBJ1-5, the full variable domain is GAGVSQSPSNKVTEKGKDVELRCDPISGHTALYWYRQSLGQGLEFLIYFQGNSAPDKSGLPSDRFSAERTGGSVSTLTIQRTQQEDSAVYLCASSLAAQGFNQPQHFGDGTRLSIL.

In nucleotides, the CDR3 is TGTGCCAGCAGTTACTTGGGAGGAACCTACGAGCAGTACTTC. It specifies CASSYLGGTYEQYF. The chain carries TRBV6-5 and TRBJ2-7, with D perhaps matching TRBD2 (6 bases). The CDR3 covers 14 residues. CDR1 MNHEY and CDR2 SVGAGI come from the germline V gene. Trimming left V 1 base short and J 2 bases short, with 9 bases between.

The CDR3 coding sequence is TGTGCCAGCAGCCTGGTTCTGGGTTATAATTCACCCCTCCACTTT. Protein sequence: CASSLVLGYNSPLHF. V usage is TRBV5-5 and J usage is TRBJ1-6; D gene ambiguous. Per the germline V gene, CDR1 is SGHKS and CDR2 is YYEKEE (reference sequence). Between the trimmed V and J ends, which lost 4 bases and 4 bases, there was a span of 12 bases. CDR3 length: 15 residues.

This clonotype came up a few times. V is TRBV5-1 and J is TRBJ2-7, with D possibly being TRBD2 (6 bases). The germline V gene encodes CDR1 SGHRS and CDR2 YFSETQ. The CDR3 has 14 amino acids. Trimming left V 0 bases short and J 4 bases short, with 11 bases between. The CDR3 DNA sequence: TGCGCCAGCAGCTTGGTGGGGGGTGATTACGAGCAGTACTTC. Residues: CASSLVGGDYEQYF.

The chain combines TRBV7-3 with TRBJ1-1; D perhaps matches TRBD1 (6 bases). The CDR3 loop spans 13 amino acids. Trimming removed 4 bases from V and 8 bases from J, with 14 bases in between. In germline, CDR1 is SGHTA, CDR2 FQGTGA. The CDR3 here is CASSSRGGVEAFF. The CDR3 bases are TGTGCCAGCAGCTCCAGGGGCGGAGTGGAAGCTTTCTTT.

In this sample, this clonotype turned up a few times. This chain uses TRBV24-1 with TRBJ2-5; 12 bases are shared with TRBD2. This CDR3 region has 16 residues. Germline-derived CDR1 and CDR2 are KGHDR and SFDVKD. The V segment lost 4 bases and the J segment 5 bases; nucleotides outside the gene matches: 7. The CDR3 sequence is CATSDLGLAGRETQYF. CDR3 nucleotide sequence: TGTGCCACCAGTGACCTAGGACTAGCGGGACGGGAGACCCAGTACTTC.

This clonotype has only a few counts. This rearrangement joins TRBV7-9 to TRBJ1-1; TRBD1 matches at 9 bases. The CDR3 is 15 residues long. J was trimmed by 5 bases and V by 3 bases; bases with no gene match: 7. Per the germline V gene, CDR1 is SEHNR and CDR2 is FQNEAQ (reference sequence). CDR3 in amino acids: CASSFGQGFGTEAFF. The CDR3 DNA reads TGTGCCAGCAGCTTTGGACAGGGGTTTGGGACTGAAGCTTTCTTT.

This clonotype appeared many times. The V call is TRBV24-1, the J call TRBJ2-5; 11 nucleotides line up with TRBD1. V gave up 7 bases and J gave up 5 bases; unmatched junction bases: 8. The germline gives CDR1 KGHDR, CDR2 SFDVKD. This CDR3 has 15 amino acids. The CDR3 reads CATSRRGTGGETQYF. Written as DNA, the CDR3 is TGTGCCACCAGCCGCCGTGGGACAGGGGGGGAGACCCAGTACTTC.

This clonotype was seen only a few times. The CDR3 DNA reads as TGTGCCAGCAGTTTAAGGTCACTCCGGCATGAGCAGTTCTTC. Its protein product is CASSLRSLRHEQFF. The rearrangement links TRBV12-3 or TRBV12-4 to TRBJ2-1, with D unresolved. V was clipped by 2 bases and J by 8 bases, with 13 bases between them. The CDR3 spans 14 residues.

This clonotype has a handful of counts. The J gene is TRBJ1-5, the V gene TRBV19, with 7 bases that match TRBD1. With V trimmed by 5 bases and J by 3 bases, 10 bases remained unmatched. The CDR3 sequence is 16 residues long. Germline values: CDR1 LNHDA, CDR2 SQIVND (reference sequence). The CDR3 coding sequence is TGTGCCAGTAGTGCACATCCGGGACAGATCAATCAGCCCCAGCATTTT. Its protein is CASSAHPGQINQPQHF.

This clonotype has ten or more counts. V usage is TRBV18 and J usage is TRBJ2-1; no clear D. The length of the CDR3 is 16 residues. V lost 1 base and J 0 bases, leaving 10 bases between the germline ends. Looked up from germline, CDR1 is KGHSH and CDR2 is LQKENI. CDR3 nucleotides: TGTGCCAGCTCACCACAATCATTCGGCTCCTACAATGAGCAGTTCTTC. This gives the protein CASSPQSFGSYNEQFF. Supplemented by reference TRBV18 and TRBJ2-1, the full variable domain reads NAGVMQNPRHLVRRRGQEARLRCSPMKGHSHVYWYRQLPEEGLKFMVYLQKENIIDESGMPKERFSAEFPKEGPSILRIQQVVRGDSAAYFCASSPQSFGSYNEQFFGPGTRLTVL.

This chain connects TRBV9 to TRBJ2-5, with no clear D. Trimming cost V 0 bases and J 5 bases, with 11 bases left between them. Germline CDR1 reads SGDLS; CDR2 reads YYNGEE. The CDR3 has 14 amino acids. CDR3: CASSVGRVGETQYF. In DNA, the CDR3 is TGTGCCAGCAGCGTAGGTAGGGTCGGGGAGACCCAGTACTTC. The entire variable domain, with the rest obtained from reference TRBV9 and TRBJ2-5, is as follows: DSGVTQTPKHLITATGQRVTLRCSPRSGDLSVYWYQQSLDQGLQFLIQYYNGEERAKGNILERFSAQQFPDLHSELNLSSLELGDSALYFCASSVGRVGETQYFGPGTRLLVL.